These 28 T cell receptor beta chains share one sample of origin, sequenced in a study of shared clonotypes between healthy human individuals. Sequencing was performed with immunoSEQ multiplex PCR; in TCRdb, only in-frame clones are kept and a portion is missing. Of nearly 1 million clones listed, less than 85% are singletons. Sequences were obtained from memory CD4+ T cells sorted from blood. Subset of the sample: CD45RA-negative fraction. These receptors were taken from a man in his late teens or twenties in good health.

A word on this clone: Other DNA sequences in the same sample also yield this CDR3. The V and J genes are TRBV28 and TRBJ1-2; D ambiguous. The V gene's germline CDR1 is MDHEN and CDR2 SYDVKM. This CDR3 comprises 12 residues. Trimming shortened V by 5 bases and J by 4 bases, and 8 bases separated the two germline ends. In DNA form, the CDR3 reads TGTGCCAGCAGTCCCGCAAGCTATGGCTACACCTTC. It codes for CASSPASYGYTF.

V gene TRBV7-6 combines with J gene TRBJ1-6, with D perhaps matching TRBD1 (6 bases). V was shortened by 5 bases and J by 10 bases, with 15 bases between the two germline ends. The CDR3 loop spans 14 amino acids. CDR1 is SGHVS, CDR2 FNYEAQ, per germline. CDR3 amino acids: CASSQDRGRSPLHF. CDR3 nucleotide sequence: TGTGCCAGCAGCCAGGACAGAGGAAGGTCACCCCTCCACTTT.

This sequence joins TRBV5-1 and TRBJ2-5; D is perhaps TRBD1 (6 bases). V shed 2 bases and J shed 5 bases, with 16 bases lying between them. This CDR3 is built from 15 residues. Per the germline V gene, CDR1 is SGHRS and CDR2 is YFSETQ. DNA of the CDR3: TGCGCCAGCAGCTTCGGCACGGCAGGGGTGGAGACCCAGTACTTC. Protein product: CASSFGTAGVETQYF.

This chain joins TRBV11-3 and TRBJ2-1; D unclear. Germline-derived CDR1 and CDR2 are SGHNT and YENEEA. V was shortened by 5 bases and J by 3 bases, with 8 bases between the two germline ends. This CDR3 spans 13 amino acids. In DNA form, the CDR3 reads TGTGCCAGCAGCCTCCAGCTCTACAATGAGCAGTTCTTC. Translating gives CASSLQLYNEQFF.

The chain recombines TRBV6-1 with TRBJ2-3; 9 nucleotides align to TRBD1. This CDR3 is 15 amino acids long. Germline V gene data show CDR1 as MNHNS and CDR2 as SASEGT. The V and J ends lost 6 bases and 1 base, in that order; junction bases with no gene match: 5. CDR3 in amino acids: CASRAGQGRTDTQYF. CDR3 nucleotide sequence: TGTGCCAGCAGGGCGGGACAGGGCCGCACAGATACGCAGTATTTT.

The chain joins TRBV7-2 to TRBJ2-7; weak D call: TRBD1 (5 bases). V lost 1 base and J lost 6, with 13 bases in between. Germline lookup yields CDR1 SGHTA and CDR2 FQGNSA. The CDR3 has 14 amino acids. The CDR3 protein is CASSLGLQGGEQYF. CDR3 bases: TGTGCCAGCAGCTTAGGTCTGCAGGGTGGCGAGCAGTACTTC.

The gene calls are TRBV13 and TRBJ1-2; 11 bases are a match to TRBD1. V gave up 6 bases and J gave up 4 bases; unmatched junction bases: 10. This CDR3 contains 16 residues. The germline gives CDR1 PRHDT, CDR2 FYEKMQ (reference sequence). The CDR3: CASSRGGTGGPYGYTF. The DNA of the CDR3 is TGTGCCAGCAGTCGCGGCGGGACAGGGGGTCCCTATGGCTACACCTTC.

This clone was counted between two and nine times. The chain combines TRBV6-5 with TRBJ1-5; weak D call: TRBD1 (5 bases). The V and J ends lost 6 bases and 4 bases respectively, with 16 bases between them. CDR3 length: 15 residues. CDR1 is MNHEY, CDR2 SVGAGI, per germline. The CDR3 nucleotides read TGTGCCAGCAGCCTGGGACGGGGGATGAATCAGCCCCAGCATTTT. This gives the protein CASSLGRGMNQPQHF.

The rearrangement uses TRBV7-6 and TRBJ2-1; 7 bases fit TRBD1. CDR1 SGHVS and CDR2 FNYEAQ come from the germline V gene. V dropped 5 bases and J dropped 0; count of bases not matched to a gene: 1. The CDR3 spans 14 residues. The CDR3 DNA is TGTGCCAGCAGCCAGGGGGTCTCCTACAATGAGCAGTTCTTC. This translates into CASSQGVSYNEQFF.

In its sample, this clone was seen once. V gene TRBV30 combines with J gene TRBJ1-3; D remains unclear. CDR3 length equals 12 residues. Germline assignment: CDR1 GTSNPN and CDR2 SVGIG (reference sequence). V was pared by 0 bases and J by 8 bases, with 8 bases between. The CDR3 sequence: CAWSVGQDTIYF. CDR3 coding DNA: TGTGCCTGGAGTGTTGGGCAGGACACCATATATTTT.

This chain uses TRBV28 with TRBJ2-3; D unresolved. V was trimmed by 3 bases and J by 0 bases, leaving 10 bases between them. The germline V gene has CDR1 MDHEN and CDR2 SYDVKM. This CDR3 region has 15 residues. CDR3 coding DNA: TGTGCCAGCAGTTTGAGCCCAACTAGCACAGATACGCAGTATTTT. This encodes CASSLSPTSTDTQYF.

The chain uses TRBV9 and TRBJ2-1; TRBD2 agrees at 13 bases. Germline CDR1 is SGDLS and CDR2 is YYNGEE. CDR3 length equals 21 residues. Unmatched junction bases numbered 12, after V lost 0 bases and J lost 0 bases. CDR3 residues: CASSVATGTSGAFYSYNEQFF. The CDR3 region has the DNA TGTGCCAGCAGCGTAGCTACAGGGACTAGCGGGGCGTTCTACTCCTACAATGAGCAGTTCTTC.

The chain recombines TRBV5-1 with TRBJ1-1; tentatively, D is TRBD1 (6 bases). Germline values: CDR1 SGHRS, CDR2 YFSETQ. The CDR3 has 15 amino acids. Trimming left V 4 bases short and J 8 bases short, with 21 bases between. The CDR3 coding sequence is TGCGCCAGCAGCCTAATTCAGACAGGTCGGGGGGAAGCTTTCTTT. Translated, it gives CASSLIQTGRGEAFF.

V is TRBV4-1 and J is TRBJ2-4, with D unclear. Trimming stripped 0 bases from V and 4 bases from J, with 10 bases between. This CDR3 is built from 15 residues. CDR1 is MGHRA, CDR2 YSYEKL, per germline. This CDR3 is CASSQDDTAKNIQYF. CDR3 nucleotide sequence: TGCGCCAGCAGCCAAGACGACACGGCGAAAAACATTCAGTACTTC.

The table lists this clone with many counts. The chain combines TRBV30 with TRBJ2-7; TRBD1 is a possible D gene (5 bases). V was cut by 5 bases and J by 3 bases, with 14 bases left in between. This CDR3 contains 13 residues. Germline values: CDR1 GTSNPN, CDR2 SVGIG (reference sequence). The CDR3 loop reads CAWEKGRGYEQYF. The CDR3 nucleotides read TGTGCCTGGGAAAAGGGAAGGGGCTACGAGCAGTACTTC.

This chain connects TRBV30 to TRBJ1-1; a weak D match, TRBD1 (6 bases). CDR1 and CDR2 from the germline V gene are GTSNPN and SVGIG (reference sequence). V was pared by 5 bases and J by 3 bases, with 19 bases between. There are 15 residues in the CDR3. CDR3 nucleotides: TGTGCCTGGGGAACATATGGACAGAAAGACACTGAAGCTTTCTTT. It specifies CAWGTYGQKDTEAFF.

The chain is built from TRBV29-1 and TRBJ2-5; 7 bases line up with TRBD1. Per the germline V gene, CDR1 is SQVTM and CDR2 is ANQGSEA. With V trimmed by 1 base and J by 4 bases, 6 bases remained unmatched. The CDR3 contains 14 residues. CDR3 DNA sequence: TGCAGCGTTGAAGGACGCCAGGGGGTAGAGACCCAGTACTTC. Its translation is CSVEGRQGVETQYF.

The rearrangement links TRBV10-3 to TRBJ1-5, with D uncertain. CDR1 and CDR2 (germline): ENHRY, SYGVKD. V was trimmed by 3 bases and J by 2 bases, leaving 8 bases between them. The CDR3 consists of 14 residues. Here the CDR3 reads CAISDIVGNQPQHF. CDR3 coding DNA: TGTGCCATCAGTGATATAGTCGGCAATCAGCCCCAGCATTTT.

This chain links TRBV6-4 with TRBJ2-1; TRBD2 agrees at 8 bases. The CDR3 has 15 amino acids. V lost 3 bases to trimming and J lost 3 bases; unmatched junction nucleotides: 4. Germline V gives CDR1 MRHNA, CDR2 SNTAGT. This CDR3 reads CASSESSGVYNEQFF. CDR3 sequence (DNA): TGTGCCAGCAGTGAGAGTAGCGGGGTCTACAATGAGCAGTTCTTC.

V is TRBV2 and J is TRBJ2-7; 7 bases agree with TRBD1. This CDR3 contains 13 residues. The V gene's germline CDR1 is SNHLY and CDR2 FYNNEI. Trimming removed 7 bases from V and 0 bases from J; junction bases left unmatched: 3. The CDR3 nucleotides are TGTGCCAGCAAATGGGACAGCTCCTACGAGCAGTACTTC. Amino acid sequence: CASKWDSSYEQYF. Looking up the rest from reference TRBV2 and TRBJ2-7 gives the full variable domain: EPEVTQTPSHQVTQMGQEVILRCVPISNHLYFYWYRQILGQKVEFLVSFYNNEISEKSEIFDDQFSVERPDGSNFTLKIRSTKLEDSAMYFCASKWDSSYEQYFGPGTRLTVT.

V and J are TRBV10-3 and TRBJ1-2, with a possible D match to TRBD1 (5 bases). Per the germline V gene, CDR1 is ENHRY and CDR2 is SYGVKD. The CDR3 covers 14 residues. V shed 7 bases and J shed 3 bases, with 15 bases lying between them. In DNA, the CDR3 is TGTGCCATCAATAACCAAGGGGAGGACTATGGCTACACCTTC. Encoded protein: CAINNQGEDYGYTF.

The gene calls are TRBV6-1 and TRBJ1-1, with D hard to call. The CDR3 spans 14 residues. Germline CDR1 is MNHNS and CDR2 is SASEGT. Trimming took 6 bases from V and 0 from J, leaving 11 bases between them. CDR3 sequence (DNA): TGTGCCAGCAGGAAACGTGGGATGAACACTGAAGCTTTCTTT. Its translation is CASRKRGMNTEAFF.

This chain joins TRBV6-1 and TRBJ1-5; TRBD1 matches at 9 bases. The CDR3 length is 14 residues. Trimming cost V 2 bases and J 5 bases; bases outside gene matches: 1. Germline V gene data show CDR1 as MNHNS and CDR2 as SASEGT. CDR3 sequence (DNA): TGTGCCAGCAGTGAAACAGGGGGCCATCAGCCCCAGCATTTT. This gives the protein CASSETGGHQPQHF.

The rearrangement uses TRBV18 and TRBJ1-1, with 7 bases that match TRBD1. This CDR3 has 19 amino acids. After removal of 4 bases from V and 1 base from J, the junction contained 18 bases not matched to a gene. From germline, CDR1 is KGHSH and CDR2 LQKENI. As DNA, the CDR3 is TGTGCCAGCTCACGATTTTTAACCTCCGAGGGGGCTCCGAACACTGAAGCTTTCTTT. It encodes CASSRFLTSEGAPNTEAFF. The full variable domain, its missing parts supplied by reference TRBV18 and TRBJ1-1, is NAGVMQNPRHLVRRRGQEARLRCSPMKGHSHVYWYRQLPEEGLKFMVYLQKENIIDESGMPKERFSAEFPKEGPSILRIQQVVRGDSAAYFCASSRFLTSEGAPNTEAFFGQGTRLTVV.

The chain carries TRBV6-1 and TRBJ2-5; D remains unclear. V gave up 7 bases and J gave up 4 bases, with 13 bases separating them. The CDR3 is 13 amino acids. The germline gives CDR1 MNHNS, CDR2 SASEGT. CDR3 amino acids: CASKPGPRETQYF. DNA of the CDR3: TGTGCCAGCAAACCGGGCCCGCGAGAGACCCAGTACTTC.

The V and J genes are TRBV7-9 and TRBJ2-5, with 10 bases fitting TRBD2. V shed 5 bases, J shed 4 bases, and the junction held 10 bases outside the gene matches. The CDR3 runs 16 residues. Germline values: CDR1 SEHNR, CDR2 FQNEAQ (reference sequence). The CDR3 sequence is CASSPTAASGRETQYF. CDR3 DNA sequence: TGTGCCAGCAGCCCGACAGCCGCTAGCGGGAGAGAGACCCAGTACTTC.

This chain joins TRBV5-1 and TRBJ2-5; 7 nucleotides match TRBD1. The CDR3 spans 13 residues. Germline values: CDR1 SGHRS, CDR2 YFSETQ. V shed 6 bases and J 5 bases; nucleotides not matched to a gene: 7. The CDR3 DNA follows: TGCGCCAGCAACGAGGGGGCTGGGGAGACCCAGTACTTC. Translated, it gives CASNEGAGETQYF.

The sample holds one count of this clone. The chain uses TRBV10-3 and TRBJ2-5; 8 nucleotides match TRBD2. Germline trimming cut 4 bases from V and 4 bases from J; bases unmatched to any gene: 8. Germline V CDR1 and CDR2: ENHRY, SYGVKD. The CDR3 is 15 amino acids. The CDR3 DNA sequence: TGTGCCATCAGTGGGAACGGGAGGGCCTCAGAGACCCAGTACTTC. It encodes CAISGNGRASETQYF.